Presented here are 15 T cell receptor beta chains from one specimen sequenced in a study of shared clonotypes between healthy human individuals. Using immunoSEQ multiplex PCR, the repertoire was profiled, and TCRdb retains in-frame clones only, with some absent. The sample yields under 2.5 million clones, approximately 90% seen once. Sequencing input: naive CD4+ T cells from PBMCs. As for subset: CD45RA+ positively selected. These receptors were collected from a man between 18 and 29 years old in good health. Some clones in this sample may be carry-over from other donors' samples.

The gene calls are TRBV2 and TRBJ1-4, with D possibly being TRBD1 (6 bases). Germline V gene lookup returns CDR1 SNHLY and CDR2 FYNNEI. V was shortened by 7 bases and J by 4 bases, with 16 bases between the two germline ends. The CDR3 contains 15 residues. CDR3 nucleotide sequence: TGTGCCAGCAACCCAAGGGGGGGGTTTAATGAAAAACTGTTTTTT. Translation: CASNPRGGFNEKLFF.

On this clone itself: Different DNA sequences within this sample yield the same CDR3. This chain connects TRBV5-1 to TRBJ2-3; 7 bases fit TRBD1. In germline, CDR1 is SGHRS, CDR2 YFSETQ. The CDR3 runs 14 residues. V lost 5 bases and J lost 4; bases outside the gene matches: 7. CDR3: CASSLQGIADTQYF. Here the CDR3 DNA reads TGCGCCAGCAGTTTACAGGGGATCGCAGATACGCAGTATTTT.

The chain links TRBV5-1 to TRBJ2-1; 7 bases fit TRBD2. V was clipped by 1 base and J by 10 bases; unmatched bases: 8. CDR1 and CDR2 (germline): SGHRS, YFSETQ. The length of the CDR3 is 14 residues. This CDR3 is CASSLSSGPLEQFF. CDR3 nucleotide sequence: TGCGCCAGCAGCTTGAGTAGCGGGCCGCTGGAGCAGTTCTTC.

DNA of the CDR3: TGTGCCAGCAGCCCCCCGGGACTAGCGGGAGTTCATGAGCAGTTCTTC. It codes for CASSPPGLAGVHEQFF. J is TRBJ2-1 and V is TRBV11-2; 14 bases fit TRBD2. Germline V lookup: CDR1 SGHAT, CDR2 FQNNGV. The CDR3 covers 16 residues. Trimming took 5 bases from V and 8 from J; bases not matched to a gene: 8.

The count of this clone is one. The chain is built from TRBV7-9 and TRBJ1-5; D gene uncertain. Germline lookup yields CDR1 SEHNR and CDR2 FQNEAQ (reference sequence). CDR3 length equals 14 residues. V shed 4 bases and J shed 2 bases, with 9 bases lying between them. The CDR3, as DNA: TGTGCCAGCAGCTCAAGAGACCGCAATCAGCCCCAGCATTTT. Its protein is CASSSRDRNQPQHF.

This clone has a single count. The chain recombines TRBV6-1 with TRBJ2-7; D might be TRBD2 (7 bases). Germline CDR1 is MNHNS and CDR2 is SASEGT. The CDR3 consists of 15 residues. Trimming stripped 5 bases from V and 4 bases from J, with 18 bases between. The CDR3 DNA sequence: TGTGCCAGCAGTAGGGGGGCGGGAGCCATGTACGAGCAGTACTTC. It encodes CASSRGAGAMYEQYF.

This chain uses TRBV28 with TRBJ1-2, with no clear D. Germline CDR1 and CDR2: MDHEN and SYDVKM. The CDR3 runs 15 residues. V lost 6 bases and J 4 bases, leaving 18 bases between the germline ends. The CDR3 DNA is TGTGCCAGCAGACGCCAGGCCCCGGTGGGCTATGGCTACACCTTC. It specifies CASRRQAPVGYGYTF.

This clone has just a few counts. This chain connects TRBV5-1 to TRBJ2-7, with 9 positions matching TRBD1. Germline-derived CDR1 and CDR2 are SGHRS and YFSETQ. V lost 5 bases and J lost 2; bases outside the gene matches: 5. There are 14 residues in the CDR3. The DNA for the CDR3 is TGCGCCAGCAGACCCGGGACAGGGACCTACGAGCAGTACTTC. Its translation is CASRPGTGTYEQYF.

This clone came up once. V is TRBV19 and J is TRBJ2-7; D may be TRBD1 (7 bases). The CDR3 length is 14 residues. Trimming stripped 2 bases from V and 6 bases from J, with 14 bases between. From germline, CDR1 is LNHDA and CDR2 SQIVND (reference sequence). This CDR3 is CASSIQGVGGEQYF. DNA for the CDR3: TGTGCCAGTAGTATACAGGGGGTCGGGGGCGAGCAGTACTTC.

The chain employs TRBV2 and TRBJ1-1, with unresolved D. V was pared by 5 bases and J by 0 bases, with 10 bases between. The CDR3 consists of 14 residues. The germline gives CDR1 SNHLY, CDR2 FYNNEI. The CDR3 reads CASSPEVLNTEAFF. The DNA for the CDR3 is TGTGCCAGCAGTCCCGAAGTCCTGAACACTGAAGCTTTCTTT.

V gene TRBV15 combines with J gene TRBJ2-1, with 7 bases aligning to TRBD2. Germline V gene sequence: CDR1 LNHNV, CDR2 YYDKDF (reference sequence). With 5 bases clipped from V and 5 bases from J, the junction kept 9 bases outside the gene matches. The CDR3 length is 15 residues. CDR3: CATSLSGERHNEQFF. CDR3 sequence (DNA): TGTGCCACCAGCCTGAGCGGGGAGAGGCACAATGAGCAGTTCTTC.

V usage is TRBV30 and J usage is TRBJ1-2; a possible D gene is TRBD1 (5 bases). Trimming pared 3 bases from V and 0 bases from J, leaving 11 bases between. The V gene's germline CDR1 is GTSNPN and CDR2 SVGIG (reference sequence). The CDR3 runs to 14 residues. CDR3 residues: CAWRGRGSNYGYTF. For the CDR3, the DNA is TGTGCCTGGAGGGGAAGGGGTTCTAACTATGGCTACACCTTC.

The chain joins TRBV4-3 to TRBJ2-7, with a weak D call TRBD2 (5 bases). The germline gives CDR1 LGHNA, CDR2 YSLEER. The V end lost 1 base, the J end lost 3 bases, and 19 bases lay between the germline ends. The CDR3 consists of 17 residues. The DNA for the CDR3 is TGCGCCAGCAGCCAAGCGCAAGGTCGGGGTCCGTTCTACGAGCAGTACTTC. It specifies CASSQAQGRGPFYEQYF.

The rearrangement joins TRBV28 to TRBJ2-2; 7 positions agree with TRBD1. J lost 6 bases, V lost 3 bases, and 4 bases had no gene match. Per germline, CDR1 MDHEN and CDR2 SYDVKM. The CDR3 extends over 14 amino acids. The CDR3 spells CASSFNRGPGELFF. The CDR3 bases are TGTGCCAGCAGTTTTAACAGGGGCCCCGGGGAGCTGTTTTTT.

The rearrangement uses TRBV7-2 and TRBJ2-3; 10 bases map to TRBD2. The V gene's germline CDR1 is SGHTA and CDR2 FQGNSA. The J segment lost 5 bases and the V segment lost 3 bases, leaving 8 bases of the junction unmatched. CDR3 size: 16 residues. In DNA, the CDR3 is TGTGCCAGCAGCTTGGGGACTAGCGCGCGAGGAGATACGCAGTATTTT. It codes for CASSLGTSARGDTQYF.